This T cell receptor (beta chain) is drawn from a study of sequential checkpoint blockade in melanoma. About the study: Each arm's sequence ended with maintenance nivolumab.

The CDR3 covers 10 residues. Per the germline V gene, CDR1 is MNHNY and CDR2 is SVGAGI (reference sequence). V lost 2 bases and J lost 10, with 3 bases in between. Treatment in this sample: randomized to nivolumab then ipilimumab (arm A) or the reverse (arm B). Clones were read by immunoSEQ multiplex PCR, and TCRdb kept only the in-frame ones, dropping some. Of around 41,000 clones listed, roughly 89% are singletons. The TCR sequence derives from a human donor with melanoma. Source: CD8+ T cells sorted from blood (inferred from file names), taken from a patient given nivolumab and ipilimumab in sequence. V and J are TRBV6-6 and TRBJ2-1; no firm D call. CDR3 in amino acids: CASSYAEQFF. The CDR3 DNA sequence: TGTGCCAGCAGTTACGCGGAGCAGTTCTTC.